This T cell receptor beta chain was identified during a study of post-analysis software for immune sequencing data. Study context: Relapsing-remitting, secondary progressive and progressive-relapsing courses of multiple sclerosis were included.

Unique-molecular-identifier-tagged TCR beta cDNA libraries were used. TCRdb itself ran the PCR reads through MiXCR, one entry per CDR3 protein. In the table there are about 160,000 distinct CDR3 sequences, about 34% of which are singletons. The table lists this clonotype with a few counts. The V gene's germline CDR1 is SGHNT and CDR2 YENEEA. The length of the CDR3 is 14 residues. The V end lost 4 bases, the J end lost 3 bases, and 11 bases lay between the germline ends. The sequence derives from a girl between 10 and 17 years old with multiple sclerosis. The chain has TRBV11-3 and TRBJ2-3; D tentatively fits TRBD1 or TRBD2 (5 bases each). The source was blood, collected after autologous hematopoietic stem cell transplantation. Here the CDR3 reads CASSSGSPTDTQYF. The CDR3 nucleotides read TGTGCCAGCAGCTCAGGGAGTCCGACAGATACGCAGTATTTT.